This TCR beta chain was sequenced during a study of long-term antiretroviral therapy in people with HIV. Study context: Some samples came about a decade before the 2015 immediate-ART recommendation, and these were the earliest.

Post-ART PBMC samples numbered at least two per donor, and pre-ART ones at least one. The run of the v3.0 immunoSEQ assay was at survey level. Clones were sequenced by immunoSEQ multiplex PCR, and TCRdb holds only the in-frame ones, with some missing. The table lists some 28,000 clones, about 85% of them singletons. Worth noting for this clone: The target antigen is unknown.

General study findings and limits: HIV repertoire CDR3 lengths ranged less widely than those of controls. Before ART, certain clones expanded, and these dominated the repertoire at all time points.

Trimming cost V 0 bases and J 7 bases; bases outside gene matches: 5. The CDR3 spans 15 residues. Looked up from germline, CDR1 is MGHRA and CDR2 is YSYEKL. This clonotype was obtained from a man aged 40-55 years with HIV. This chain uses TRBV4-1 with TRBJ1-1; 10 positions agree with TRBD1. Specimen: unsorted PBMCs, collected 3 years after starting antiretroviral therapy. This CDR3 is CASSQDDRGLDEAFF. In DNA form, the CDR3 reads TGCGCCAGCAGCCAAGACGACAGGGGGCTGGATGAAGCTTTCTTT.